These T cell receptor beta chains were read from a single sample in a study of blood T cell repertoires in COVID-19. This table comes from immunoSEQ multiplex PCR, and its TCRdb copy is limited to in-frame clones, with some not included. The data show about 94,000 clones, 80% to 85% seen once. What was sequenced was peripheral blood. These TCRs come from a man aged 55-75 years with acute or convalescent COVID-19. The CDR3 runs from the conserved cysteine through the conserved F or W. Fields, in order: CDR3 length, clone size, V gene, J gene, CDR3 protein. Some rows have no size entry. The others give once, few or many, or a class for an expanded clone.

>15|.|TRBV7-9|TRBJ1-5
CASSLGAGPHQPQHF
>16|.|TRBV5-6|TRBJ2-5
CASSGGGLAGEETQYF
>13|.|TRBV12-3/TRBV12-4|TRBJ1-2
CASSYGTVYGYTF
>15|.|TRBV10-2|TRBJ1-1
CASSDPGQMNTEAFF
>13|.|TRBV3-1/TRBV3-2|TRBJ1-1
CASSQAQGSGAFF
>13|.|TRBV2|TRBJ1-4
CASSVLTNEKLFF
>13|.|TRBV5-1|TRBJ1-1
CASAEQLNTEAFF
>16|.|TRBV29-1|TRBJ2-7
CSVEELRTGSSYEQYF
>12|.|TRBV2|TRBJ2-7
CASSDGQLEQYF
>18|.|TRBV3-1/TRBV3-2|TRBJ2-2
CASSQDLAGGLNTGELFF
>16|.|TRBV9|TRBJ2-2
CASSVRGGGGTGELFF
>16|.|TRBV6-2/TRBV6-3|TRBJ2-7
CASSYSSGGPSYEQYF
>18|.|TRBV4-1|TRBJ2-2
CASSQGGSAGGNTGELFF
>16|.|TRBV14|TRBJ2-1
CASSHLTGGSYNEQFF
>13|.|TRBV29-1|TRBJ2-7
CSARTSDTYEQYF
>13|.|TRBV3-1/TRBV3-2|TRBJ1-1
CASSQVDNFEAFF
>12|few|TRBV2|TRBJ1-5
CASQGSDQPQHF
>18|.|TRBV7-3|TRBJ2-1
CASSLSPRLAGGGNEQFF
>17|.|TRBV18|TRBJ1-2
CASSPLGQVFGNYGYTF
>16|.|TRBV24-1|TRBJ2-1
CATSDFRTGGNNEQFF
>17|.|TRBV10-3|TRBJ2-2
CAISLNSGAPNTGELFF